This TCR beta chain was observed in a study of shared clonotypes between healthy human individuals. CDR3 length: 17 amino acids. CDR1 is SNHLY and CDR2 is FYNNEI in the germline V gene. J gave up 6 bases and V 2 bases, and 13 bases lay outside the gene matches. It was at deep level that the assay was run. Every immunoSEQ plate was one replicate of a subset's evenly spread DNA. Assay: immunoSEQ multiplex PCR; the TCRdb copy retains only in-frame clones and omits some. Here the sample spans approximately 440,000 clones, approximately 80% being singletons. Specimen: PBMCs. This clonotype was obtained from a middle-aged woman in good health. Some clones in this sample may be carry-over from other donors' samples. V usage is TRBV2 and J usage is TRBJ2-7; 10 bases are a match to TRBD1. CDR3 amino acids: CASSEIRQGASLSEQYF. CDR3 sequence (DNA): TGTGCCAGCAGTGAAATCAGACAGGGGGCTTCTCTGTCCGAGCAGTACTTC.